The 23 T cell receptor beta chains below were found in one sample sequenced in a study of technical replicates of blood from a handful of donors. Profiled with immunoSEQ multiplex PCR; TCRdb holds only in-frame clones, not every one. The sample has 40,000 to 60,000 clones, roughly 86% seen once. Sequences were obtained from PBMCs. The receptors stem from a human donor in good health. Some clones in this sample may be carry-over from other donors' samples.

The V and J genes are TRBV30 and TRBJ2-1; D is unclear. Trimming took off 2 bases at V and 6 bases at J, with 8 bases between the two ends. Germline V gene data show CDR1 as GTSNPN and CDR2 as SVGIG (reference sequence). CDR3 length: 12 residues. The CDR3 region has the DNA TGTGCCTGGAGTATCTCAGTCAATGAGCAGTTCTTC. This encodes CAWSISVNEQFF.

The chain uses TRBV4-3 and TRBJ2-4; the match to TRBD1 covers 8 bases. The V gene's germline CDR1 is LGHNA and CDR2 YSLEER. This CDR3 comprises 18 residues. Trimming at V came to 0 bases and at J to 0 bases, leaving 7 bases not matched to a gene. The CDR3 nucleotides read TGCGCCAGCAGCCAAGAAGGGACCCAGGGGGCAGCCAAAAACATTCAGTACTTC. The encoded protein is CASSQEGTQGAAKNIQYF.

In this sample, this clone turned up once. The genes are TRBV6-5 and TRBJ2-4, with 9 bases lining up with TRBD1. The CDR3 length is 15 residues. CDR1 and CDR2 from the germline V gene are MNHEY and SVGAGI. With V trimmed by 5 bases and J by 8 bases, 10 bases remained unmatched. Written as DNA, the CDR3 is TGTGCCAGCAGTAGGGGACAGGGCCTTAGGGACATTCAGTACTTC. Protein product: CASSRGQGLRDIQYF.

The chain is built from TRBV4-1 and TRBJ1-2, with 7 bases that match TRBD1. This CDR3 spans 15 amino acids. Germline V gene sequence: CDR1 MGHRA, CDR2 YSYEKL. J gave up 4 bases and V 4 bases, and 9 bases lay outside the gene matches. The CDR3 bases are TGCGCCAGCAGCCTCGGCCCGGGACAGATCTATGGCTACACCTTC. Its protein product is CASSLGPGQIYGYTF.

V and J are TRBV27 and TRBJ1-6, with 9 bases matching TRBD1. V was clipped by 8 bases and J by 8 bases; unmatched bases: 4. The CDR3 contains 13 residues. The germline V gene encodes CDR1 MNHEY and CDR2 SMNVEV (reference sequence). CDR3 protein: CASGDREYSPLHF. DNA of the CDR3: TGTGCCAGCGGGGACAGGGAGTATTCACCCCTCCACTTT.

This clone showed up just a few times. This chain uses TRBV5-1 with TRBJ2-7, with D maybe TRBD2 (6 bases). Germline V gives CDR1 SGHRS, CDR2 YFSETQ. There are 14 residues in the CDR3. V lost 0 bases and J 3 bases, leaving 10 bases between the germline ends. Written as DNA, the CDR3 is TGCGCCAGCAGCTTGGCCGGGGGTTACTACGAGCAGTACTTC. Protein: CASSLAGGYYEQYF.

V gene TRBV18 combines with J gene TRBJ2-1; the match to TRBD2 covers 7 bases. The trim removed 3 bases at V and 4 bases at J, leaving 9 bases unmatched. The CDR3 covers 16 residues. Germline-derived CDR1 and CDR2 are KGHSH and LQKENI. CDR3 DNA: TGTGCCAGCTCACCGGGAGGGATGAGGGTTTACAATGAGCAGTTCTTC. It codes for CASSPGGMRVYNEQFF.

This rearrangement joins TRBV7-6 to TRBJ1-4; 7 bases match TRBD1. This CDR3 contains 14 residues. The germline V gene has CDR1 SGHVS and CDR2 FNYEAQ. The V segment lost 1 base and the J segment 7 bases; nucleotides outside the gene matches: 3. The CDR3 protein is CASSLESGGEKLFF. The CDR3 region has the DNA TGTGCCAGCAGCTTAGAGTCAGGGGGTGAAAAACTGTTTTTT.

The rearrangement joins TRBV18 to TRBJ1-1; 10 bases align to TRBD1. Germline assignment: CDR1 KGHSH and CDR2 LQKENI. CDR3 length: 14 amino acids. Trimming took 3 bases from V and 4 from J; bases not matched to a gene: 2. Here the CDR3 reads CASSPDRGGTEAFF. CDR3 bases: TGTGCCAGCTCACCGGACAGGGGGGGCACTGAAGCTTTCTTT.

This chain links TRBV5-6 with TRBJ1-4; 7 bases fit TRBD1. With 7 bases clipped from V and 8 bases from J, the junction kept 8 bases outside the gene matches. The CDR3 has 13 amino acids. CDR1 and CDR2 from the germline V gene are SGHDT and YYEEEE. The CDR3 DNA sequence: TGTGCCAGCTCGGACAGGTCATGGGAAAAACTGTTTTTT. Encoded protein: CASSDRSWEKLFF.

The chain links TRBV19 to TRBJ2-6, with 10 bases matching TRBD1. J was trimmed by 3 bases and V by 6 bases; bases with no gene match: 8. Germline V gene sequence: CDR1 LNHDA, CDR2 SQIVND (reference sequence). The CDR3 totals 17 residues. CDR3: CASRRQGARFGANVLTF. CDR3 DNA: TGTGCCAGTAGGCGACAGGGGGCTCGGTTTGGGGCCAACGTCCTGACTTTC.

The chain couples TRBV18 to TRBJ2-7, with D possibly matching TRBD1 (6 bases). Germline V CDR1 and CDR2: KGHSH, LQKENI. Deletions cut 3 bases from V and 2 bases from J, with 11 bases between. CDR3 length equals 14 residues. The CDR3 is CASSPQGSPYEQYF. The CDR3 coding sequence is TGTGCCAGCTCACCCCAGGGGAGTCCCTACGAGCAGTACTTC.

The V and J genes are TRBV9 and TRBJ2-2; 9 nucleotides line up with TRBD2. The CDR3 contains 18 residues. With V trimmed by 5 bases and J by 2 bases, 13 bases remained unmatched. Looked up from germline, CDR1 is SGDLS and CDR2 is YYNGEE. CDR3 region: CASSAPHLAGVNTGELFF. CDR3 sequence (DNA): TGTGCCAGCAGTGCGCCGCACTTAGCGGGAGTTAACACCGGGGAGCTGTTTTTT.

The J gene is TRBJ2-3, the V gene TRBV19; TRBD1 might be the D (6 bases). The V and J ends lost 1 base and 1 base respectively, with 12 bases between them. Germline loops: CDR1 LNHDA, CDR2 SQIVND (reference sequence). The CDR3 extends over 16 amino acids. Here the CDR3 DNA reads TGTGCCAGTAGTATAGTACCCAGGGGCCGCACAGATACGCAGTATTTT. It encodes CASSIVPRGRTDTQYF.

The chain employs TRBV18 and TRBJ1-5; TRBD1 matches at 8 bases. CDR1 is KGHSH, CDR2 LQKENI, per germline. J lost 3 bases, V lost 4 bases, and 8 bases had no gene match. CDR3 length equals 16 residues. CDR3 coding DNA: TGTGCCAGCTCACTCCAGGGGGCGGACTCCAATCAGCCCCAGCATTTT. Translated: CASSLQGADSNQPQHF.

This clone has just one count. V is TRBV7-3 and J is TRBJ2-3, with 8 nucleotides matching TRBD1. Germline CDR1 SGHTA, CDR2 FQGTGA. After removal of 6 bases from V and 4 bases from J, the junction contained 9 bases not matched to a gene. There are 15 residues in the CDR3. CDR3 nucleotides: TGTGCCAGCAGGCAAGGACAGGGATGGGCAGATACGCAGTATTTT. Protein: CASRQGQGWADTQYF.

The V and J genes are TRBV5-1 and TRBJ1-2; D possibly corresponds to TRBD1 (5 bases). Trimming pared 0 bases from V and 7 bases from J, leaving 13 bases between. In germline, CDR1 is SGHRS, CDR2 YFSETQ. The CDR3 is 14 amino acids. The CDR3 reads CASSLAQGRVGYTF. In nucleotides, the CDR3 is TGCGCCAGCAGCTTGGCCCAGGGAAGGGTTGGCTACACCTTC.

The gene calls are TRBV30 and TRBJ2-5, with 7 bases that match TRBD2. The V and J ends lost 4 bases and 2 bases, in that order; junction bases with no gene match: 10. This CDR3 region has 15 residues. Germline loops: CDR1 GTSNPN, CDR2 SVGIG (reference sequence). The CDR3 reads CAWTLSGRQQETQYF. The CDR3 DNA reads TGTGCCTGGACCCTATCCGGGAGGCAGCAAGAGACCCAGTACTTC.

This chain uses TRBV21-1 with TRBJ1-6; the table assigns TRBD1, which was not confirmed against the DNA. TRBV21-1 is reported as a pseudogene. The CDR3 is 17 residues long. The CDR3 DNA follows: TGTGCCAGCAGCAATTCCAAGGGGGTGGGTGTAGATTCACCCCTCCACTTT. This gives the protein CASSNSKGVGVDSPLHF.

The chain links TRBV2 to TRBJ2-7; a possible D gene is TRBD2 (5 bases). This CDR3 has 12 residues. V was shortened by 5 bases and J by 4 bases, with 9 bases between the two germline ends. Per germline, CDR1 SNHLY and CDR2 FYNNEI. This chain's CDR3 is CASSRTVYEQYF. CDR3 sequence (DNA): TGTGCCAGCAGTAGGACTGTTTACGAGCAGTACTTC.

This clone was detected only once. The chain joins TRBV29-1 to TRBJ2-1, with D perhaps TRBD2 (5 bases). Deletions cut 0 bases from V and 6 bases from J, with 9 bases between. The germline V gene encodes CDR1 SQVTM and CDR2 ANQGSEA. There are 13 residues in the CDR3. CDR3 in DNA: TGCAGCGTTGAAGATAATCTAGCCAATGAGCAGTTCTTC. This translates into CSVEDNLANEQFF.

This clone was recorded only once. The V and J genes are TRBV19 and TRBJ1-1, with 8 bases identical to TRBD1. Trimming at V came to 5 bases and at J to 1 base, leaving 3 bases not matched to a gene. The germline gives CDR1 LNHDA, CDR2 SQIVND (reference sequence). CDR3 length: 14 amino acids. The CDR3: CASSPGTGNTEAFF. For the CDR3, the DNA is TGTGCCAGTAGTCCCGGGACAGGGAACACTGAAGCTTTCTTT. The full variable domain, rest sourced from reference TRBV19 and TRBJ1-1, is DGGITQSPKYLFRKEGQNVTLSCEQNLNHDAMYWYRQDPGQGLRLIYYSQIVNDFQKGDIAEGYSVSREKKESFPLTVTSAQKNPTAFYLCASSPGTGNTEAFFGQGTRLTVV.

V usage is TRBV7-2 and J usage is TRBJ1-5; 8 bases are a match to TRBD1. This CDR3 is built from 16 residues. CDR1 and CDR2 from the germline V gene are SGHTA and FQGNSA. J was trimmed by 4 bases and V by 3 bases; bases with no gene match: 8. CDR3 protein: CASSFRADRANQPQHF. CDR3 in DNA: TGTGCCAGCAGCTTTCGAGCGGACAGGGCAAATCAGCCCCAGCATTTT.